The 26 T cell receptor beta chains presented below share a single source sample, sequenced in a study. Via MiXCR, TCRdb re-called the 5' RACE reads, giving one row per CDR3 protein. The sample records around 44,000 distinct CDR3 sequences, roughly 31% being singletons. Sequenced sample: tumor-infiltrating memory CD4+ T cells sorted from the breast tumor. Subset given: memory CD4+ T cells, CD4+CD45RO+CD25-. The receptor set was obtained from a female donor with breast cancer.

The table lists this clonotype with many counts. This chain links TRBV20-1 with TRBJ2-1, with D tentatively TRBD1 (5 bases). CDR1 DFQATT and CDR2 SNEGSKA come from the germline V gene (reference sequence). V was clipped by 3 bases and J by 7 bases, with 13 bases between them. CDR3 length: 13 amino acids. CDR3 DNA sequence: TGCAGTGCTAGGGGTGATTCAGGGAATGAGCAGTTCTTC. Encoded protein: CSARGDSGNEQFF.

This sequence joins TRBV28 and TRBJ2-5; D perhaps matches TRBD1 (6 bases). Germline CDR1 reads MDHEN; CDR2 reads SYDVKM. There are 15 residues in the CDR3. V was pared by 6 bases and J by 4 bases, with 18 bases between. CDR3 in amino acids: CASSLGVGAAETQYF. The CDR3 nucleotides read TGTGCCAGCAGCCTGGGGGTGGGGGCGGCAGAGACCCAGTACTTC.

This clonotype was seen once. The genes are TRBV20-1 and TRBJ2-4; maybe TRBD1 (6 bases). V dropped 4 bases and J dropped 5 bases, with 6 bases sitting between them. The CDR3 covers 11 residues. In germline, CDR1 is DFQATT, CDR2 SNEGSKA (reference sequence). The CDR3 here is CSATGENIQYF. CDR3 in DNA: TGCAGTGCTACAGGGGAAAACATTCAGTACTTC.

V is TRBV7-2 and J is TRBJ1-3, with D possibly being TRBD1 (6 bases). The ends were cut back, 5 bases at V and 1 base at J, with 12 bases in the middle. Germline V gene data show CDR1 as SGHTA and CDR2 as FQGNSA. The CDR3 spans 15 residues. This chain's CDR3 is CASSTGTISGNTIYF. The CDR3 nucleotides are TGTGCCAGCAGCACGGGGACAATTTCTGGAAACACCATATATTTT.

There are many counts of this clonotype. CDR3 nucleotides: TGTGCCAGCACCGGGACTGACCCCTACAATGAGCAGTTCTTC. It encodes CASTGTDPYNEQFF. The J gene is TRBJ2-1, the V gene TRBV6-5; D may be TRBD2 (6 bases). Trimming removed 7 bases from V and 2 bases from J, with 12 bases in between. CDR1 and CDR2 (germline): MNHEY, SVGAGI. This CDR3 has 14 amino acids.

Comments on this clonotype: The junction does not match germline at one end; this may be a read error. The gene calls are TRBV5-1 and TRBJ2-2; 9 bases agree with TRBD1. The CDR3 runs to 15 residues. CDR1 is SGHRS and CDR2 is YFSETQ in the germline V gene. The CDR3 nucleotides read TGCGCCAGCAGTTCACAGGGGGCGAATACCGGGGAGCTGTTTTTT. Protein product: CASSSQGANTGELFF.

This chain links TRBV7-2 with TRBJ2-2; TRBD2 aligns across 13 bases. V shed 5 bases, J shed 2 bases, and the junction held 5 bases outside the gene matches. CDR1 is SGHTA and CDR2 is FQGNSA in the germline V gene. The CDR3 contains 17 residues. DNA of the CDR3: TGTGCCAGCAGCCCACCGGGACTAGCGGGAAACACCGGGGAGCTGTTTTTT. It codes for CASSPPGLAGNTGELFF.

The chain employs TRBV7-3 and TRBJ2-7; D may be TRBD1 or TRBD2 (6 bases each). The CDR3 has 14 amino acids. Trimming removed 4 bases at V and 6 bases at J, with 16 bases between. Germline V gene data show CDR1 as SGHTA and CDR2 as FQGTGA. This CDR3 is CASSSTSSGAEQYF. The CDR3 DNA is TGTGCCAGCAGCTCAACAAGTTCGGGGGCCGAGCAGTACTTC. The full variable domain, with the rest looked up from reference TRBV7-3 and TRBJ2-7, is GAGVSQTPSNKVTEKGKYVELRCDPISGHTALYWYRQSLGQGPEFLIYFQGTGAADDSGLPNDRFFAVRPEGSVSTLKIQRTERGDSAVYLCASSSTSSGAEQYFGPGTRLTVT.

In its sample, this clonotype was seen a few times. This chain uses TRBV20-1 with TRBJ2-1; TRBD2 agrees at 11 bases. The germline V gene encodes CDR1 DFQATT and CDR2 SNEGSKA (reference sequence). Trimming at V came to 6 bases and at J to 1 base, leaving 5 bases not matched to a gene. The length of the CDR3 is 15 residues. The CDR3 region is CSAVLAGGSYNEQFF. CDR3 sequence (DNA): TGCAGTGCCGTCCTAGCGGGAGGATCCTACAATGAGCAGTTCTTC.

This clonotype turned up a few times. The chain employs TRBV28 and TRBJ1-6; weak D call: TRBD1 (5 bases). V lost 9 bases and J lost 7, with 31 bases in between. Germline CDR1 MDHEN, CDR2 SYDVKM. This CDR3 spans 19 amino acids. This CDR3 reads CASSPAGGRQLNSNSPLHF. The CDR3 coding sequence is TGTGCCAGTAGTCCCGCCGGGGGAAGACAGCTCAACTCCAATTCACCCCTCCACTTT.

The J gene is TRBJ2-3, the V gene TRBV28; 9 nucleotides match TRBD1. The V and J ends lost 7 bases and 6 bases, in that order; junction bases with no gene match: 5. CDR1 and CDR2 (germline): MDHEN, SYDVKM. This CDR3 contains 13 residues. The CDR3 DNA follows: TGTGCCAGCACCAGAGACAGGGGGGATACGCAGTATTTT. Amino acid sequence: CASTRDRGDTQYF.

The chain has TRBV6-5 and TRBJ2-7; 9 nucleotides agree with TRBD2. The CDR3 runs to 16 residues. The germline V gene has CDR1 MNHEY and CDR2 SVGAGI. J was trimmed by 1 base and V by 6 bases; bases with no gene match: 10. CDR3 in amino acids: CASREWILAGSYEQYF. The DNA of the CDR3 is TGTGCCAGCAGAGAATGGATCCTAGCGGGATCCTACGAGCAGTACTTC.

Written as DNA, the CDR3 is TGTGCCAGCAGTGGAACTTCTAATGAAAAACTGTTTTTT. It specifies CASSGTSNEKLFF. The chain uses TRBV25-1 and TRBJ1-4; D uncertain. CDR3 length: 13 amino acids. V was cut by 4 bases and J by 3 bases, with 6 bases left in between. CDR1 is MGHDK and CDR2 is SYGVNS in the germline V gene.

This clonotype was counted a few times. V is TRBV20-1 and J is TRBJ2-1; TRBD1 agrees at 7 bases. V dropped 4 bases and J dropped 5; count of bases not matched to a gene: 8. The CDR3 has 14 amino acids. CDR1 and CDR2 from the germline V gene are DFQATT and SNEGSKA (reference sequence). CDR3 residues: CSATAGGVDNEQFF. The CDR3 DNA reads as TGCAGTGCTACGGCAGGGGGAGTCGACAATGAGCAGTTCTTC.

CDR3 protein: CASSSPSYGYTF. CDR3 in DNA: TGTGCCAGCAGTTCACCCAGCTATGGCTACACCTTC. V is TRBV28 and J is TRBJ1-2; unclear D gene. The V end was cut by 4 bases, the J end by 4 bases, with 7 bases between. CDR3 length: 12 amino acids. CDR1 is MDHEN, CDR2 SYDVKM, per germline.

V is TRBV7-9 and J is TRBJ2-3; 9 nucleotides align to TRBD2. The germline V gene encodes CDR1 SEHNR and CDR2 FQNEAQ (reference sequence). The CDR3 is 15 amino acids. V was pared by 9 bases and J by 0 bases, with 7 bases of the junction left unmatched. This chain's CDR3 is CASTPSGASTDTQYF. The CDR3 DNA sequence: TGTGCCAGTACCCCTAGCGGGGCTAGCACAGATACGCAGTATTTT.

This clonotype occurred once. V is TRBV12-3 or TRBV12-4 and J is TRBJ2-7, with 11 bases that match TRBD2. The CDR3 has 14 amino acids. The V segment lost 6 bases and the J segment 5 bases; nucleotides outside the gene matches: 6. Here the CDR3 reads CASSPSGRSDEQYF. The CDR3, as DNA: TGTGCCAGCAGCCCTAGCGGGAGGTCGGACGAGCAGTACTTC.

This clonotype was seen more than once but under ten times. A much larger clone lies one base from this, so it may be a read error. Likely a read error: the CDR3 ends without its conserved phenylalanine or tryptophan. The chain uses TRBV9 and TRBJ2-2; D is ambiguous. V was shortened by 7 bases and J by 5 bases, with 15 bases between the two germline ends. The germline V gene has CDR1 SGDLS and CDR2 YYNGEE. This CDR3 is built from 14 residues. CDR3 nucleotide sequence: TGTGCCAGCGGCTCCCCGGTGAGAACCGGGGAGCTGTTTGTT. Protein: CASGSPVRTGELFV.

This clonotype was observed a handful of times. The rearrangement uses TRBV4-2 and TRBJ1-1; the D is unclear. The CDR3 has 16 residues. Germline V gene sequence: CDR1 LGHNA, CDR2 YNFKEQ. Trimming shortened V by 2 bases and J by 0 bases, and 13 bases separated the two germline ends. CDR3 loop: CASSQHLEQLNTEAFF. The CDR3 region has the DNA TGTGCCAGCAGCCAACACCTAGAACAGTTGAACACTGAAGCTTTCTTT.

To note about this clonotype: It may be a read error: a sequence one base away is much more abundant. V gene TRBV29-1 combines with J gene TRBJ1-2; maybe TRBD1 (6 bases). The germline V gene encodes CDR1 SQVTM and CDR2 ANQGSEA. Trimming cost V 4 bases and J 11 bases, with 11 bases left between them. The CDR3 totals 10 residues. The CDR3 protein is CSVGQGGYTF. The CDR3 DNA sequence: TGCAGCGTTGGCCAAGGGGGTTACACCTTC.

In nucleotides, the CDR3 is TGCGCCAGCAGCGGGGACAGGGGAGCCTACGAGCAGTACTTC. This gives the protein CASSGDRGAYEQYF. V and J are TRBV5-1 and TRBJ2-7; 10 positions match TRBD1. The CDR3 has 14 amino acids. Germline CDR1 and CDR2: SGHRS and YFSETQ. With V trimmed by 4 bases and J by 2 bases, 3 bases remained unmatched. The whole variable domain, remainder taken from reference TRBV5-1 and TRBJ2-7, is KAGVTQTPRYLIKTRGQQVTLSCSPISGHRSVSWYQQTPGQGLQFLFEYFSETQRNKGNFPGRFSGRQFSNSRSEMNVSTLELGDSALYLCASSGDRGAYEQYFGPGTRLTVT.

As DNA, the CDR3 is TGTGCCAGCAGCCCAGGTCGCGGGCGGGCCCTGGGCACTGAAGCTTTCTTT. Protein: CASSPGRGRALGTEAFF. The genes are TRBV5-4 and TRBJ1-1; D ambiguous. Germline CDR1 SGHNT, CDR2 YYREEE (reference sequence). V gave up 4 bases and J gave up 4 bases, with 23 bases separating them. The CDR3 loop spans 17 amino acids.

This clonotype was observed a few times. The rearrangement uses TRBV20-1 and TRBJ1-1; no definite D call. V lost 0 bases to trimming and J lost 1 base, with 9 bases between them. The CDR3 is 14 amino acids. Germline CDR1 and CDR2: DFQATT and SNEGSKA (reference sequence). The CDR3 region is CSARDVRPNTEAFF. For the CDR3, the DNA is TGCAGTGCTAGAGACGTCCGACCGAACACTGAAGCTTTCTTT.

This clonotype was counted a few times. V usage is TRBV5-1 and J usage is TRBJ2-5, with no clear D. The V gene's germline CDR1 is SGHRS and CDR2 YFSETQ. The CDR3 contains 13 residues. The V end lost 0 bases, the J end lost 4 bases, and 7 bases lay between the germline ends. The CDR3 loop reads CASSLEVLETQYF. The CDR3 DNA sequence: TGCGCCAGCAGCTTGGAGGTATTAGAGACCCAGTACTTC.

This chain uses TRBV4-1 with TRBJ1-1; D is possibly TRBD1 (6 bases). CDR1 is MGHRA, CDR2 YSYEKL, per germline. V was shortened by 4 bases and J by 0 bases, with 9 bases between the two germline ends. The CDR3 has 14 amino acids. DNA of the CDR3: TGCGCCAGCAGCCCTACAGGGATGAACACTGAAGCTTTCTTT. Protein product: CASSPTGMNTEAFF.

This clonotype appeared a few times. The genes are TRBV6-1 and TRBJ2-7, with 9 bases lining up with TRBD1. The CDR3 spans 16 residues. The J segment lost 3 bases and the V segment lost 4 bases, leaving 10 bases of the junction unmatched. From germline, CDR1 is MNHNS and CDR2 SASEGT. The CDR3 region is CASSGSDRGFFYEQYF. The CDR3 DNA reads TGTGCCAGCAGTGGGTCCGACAGGGGGTTTTTCTACGAGCAGTACTTC.